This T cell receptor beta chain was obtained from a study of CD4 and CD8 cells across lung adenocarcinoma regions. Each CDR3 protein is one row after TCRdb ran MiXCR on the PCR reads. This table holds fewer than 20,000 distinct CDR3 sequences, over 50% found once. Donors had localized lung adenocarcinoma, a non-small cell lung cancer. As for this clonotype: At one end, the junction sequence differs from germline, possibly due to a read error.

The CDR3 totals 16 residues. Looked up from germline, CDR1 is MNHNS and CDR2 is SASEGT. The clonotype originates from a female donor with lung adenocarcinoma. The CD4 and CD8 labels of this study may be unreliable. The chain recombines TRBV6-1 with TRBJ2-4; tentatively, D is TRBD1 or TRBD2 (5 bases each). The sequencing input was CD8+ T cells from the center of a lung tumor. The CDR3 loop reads CASSATGLRTKDIQYF. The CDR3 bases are TGTGCGAGCAGTGCTACGGGGCTGCGAACCAAAGACATTCAGTATTTC.